This T cell receptor beta chain was captured by sequencing in a study of T cells after yellow fever vaccination. Findings of the study overall: FACS-sorted repertoires could contain abundant clonotypes contaminating from the bulk population. A small share of clonotypes appeared in both CD4 and CD8 compartments.

Trimming removed 6 bases at V and 9 bases at J, with 18 bases between. This CDR3 region has 13 residues. CDR1 is DFQATT, CDR2 SNEGSKA, per germline (reference sequence). 5'RACE template switching added a universal primer site and UMIs to TCR cDNA. MiXCR, applied by TCRdb to the 5' RACE reads, yields one record per CDR3 protein. The sample shows a few hundred thousand distinct CDR3 sequences, about 3.5% of them seen only once. Of note for this clonotype: Its antigen remains unknown.

The V and J genes are TRBV20-1 and TRBJ1-5; perhaps TRBD1 as D (5 bases). The sample was PBMCs, taken on the day of the yellow fever booster vaccination. This clonotype was sampled from a man between 18 and 29 years old who received the YFV17D yellow fever vaccine. CDR3 bases: TGCAGTGCAACCCAGGGCGCCCCACGGCCCCAGCATTTT. It encodes CSATQGAPRPQHF.